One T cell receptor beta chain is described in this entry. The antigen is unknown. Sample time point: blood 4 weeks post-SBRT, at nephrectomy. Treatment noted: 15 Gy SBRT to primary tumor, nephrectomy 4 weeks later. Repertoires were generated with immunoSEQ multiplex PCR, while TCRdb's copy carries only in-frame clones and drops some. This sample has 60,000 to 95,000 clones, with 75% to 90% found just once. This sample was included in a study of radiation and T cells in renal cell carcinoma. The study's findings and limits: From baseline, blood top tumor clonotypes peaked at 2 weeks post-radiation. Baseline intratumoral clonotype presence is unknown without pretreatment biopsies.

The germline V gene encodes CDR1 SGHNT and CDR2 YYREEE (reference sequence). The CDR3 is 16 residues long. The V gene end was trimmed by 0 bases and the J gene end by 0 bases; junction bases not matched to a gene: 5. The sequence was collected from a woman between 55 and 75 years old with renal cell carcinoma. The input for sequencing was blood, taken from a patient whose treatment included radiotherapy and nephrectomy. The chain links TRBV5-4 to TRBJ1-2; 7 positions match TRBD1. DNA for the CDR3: TGTGCCAGCAGCTTGGGACAGGGACTTTCTAACTATGGCTACACCTTC. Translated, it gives CASSLGQGLSNYGYTF. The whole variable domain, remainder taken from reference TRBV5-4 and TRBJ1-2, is ETGVTQSPTHLIKTRGQQVTLRCSSQSGHNTVSWYQQALGQGPQFIFQYYREEENGRGNFPPRFSGLQFPNYSSELNVNALELDDSALYLCASSLGQGLSNYGYTFGSGTRLTVV.